The 11 T cell receptor beta chains presented below share a single source sample, sequenced in a study of TIL therapy for anti-PD-1-resistant metastatic lung cancer. Sequencing used immunoSEQ v3. The method was immunoSEQ multiplex PCR; TCRdb's version includes in-frame clones alone and lacks a portion of them. The data show about 10,000 clones, 56% seen once. Time point: pre-treatment sample, taken before nivolumab and TIL therapy. Pleural nodules or supraclavicular lymph nodes made up most of the excised metastases sampled. The starting material was tumor tissue, obtained at baseline. The source is a person aged 25-80 years with non-small cell lung cancer.

This rearrangement joins TRBV11-3 to TRBJ2-5; possibly TRBD2 for D (6 bases). The DNA end favors TRBJ2-7, so the J call may be wrong. The CDR3 contains 13 residues. Germline assignment: CDR1 SGHNT and CDR2 YENEEA. The CDR3 coding sequence is TGTGCCAGCAGCTACCGGGGCGGGGACGAGCAGTACTTC. Its protein product is CASSYRGGDEQYF.

The rearrangement uses TRBV11-2 and TRBJ2-3; maybe TRBD2 (6 bases). The CDR3 loop spans 12 amino acids. From germline, CDR1 is SGHAT and CDR2 FQNNGV. Trimming removed 8 bases from V and 4 bases from J, with 10 bases in between. CDR3 in amino acids: CASGGTADTQYF. In DNA, the CDR3 is TGTGCCAGCGGCGGGACTGCAGATACGCAGTATTTT.

The chain carries TRBV12-5 and TRBJ1-1; tentatively, D is TRBD1 (6 bases). There are 13 residues in the CDR3. CDR1 is LGHNT, CDR2 FRNRAP, per germline. The ends were cut back, 5 bases at V and 6 bases at J, with 13 bases in the middle. The CDR3 bases are TGTGCTAGTGGTGCCACAGGGTTCTCTGAAGCTTTCTTT. Translated: CASGATGFSEAFF.

The chain has TRBV5-5 and TRBJ2-7; the match to TRBD2 covers 12 bases. Germline V gives CDR1 SGHKS, CDR2 YYEKEE (reference sequence). This CDR3 has 16 amino acids. The J segment lost 2 bases and the V segment lost 4 bases, leaving 7 bases of the junction unmatched. In DNA form, the CDR3 reads TGTGCCAGCAGCCCCCGGACTAGCGGGATACCCTACGAGCAGTACTTC. Translating gives CASSPRTSGIPYEQYF.

This clone was seen only a few times. The rearrangement joins TRBV18 to TRBJ1-3; the D gene is possibly TRBD1 (6 bases). The CDR3 sequence is 14 residues long. V was cut by 3 bases and J by 4 bases, with 10 bases left in between. CDR1 is KGHSH, CDR2 LQKENI, per germline. The CDR3 nucleotides are TGTGCCAGCTCACCGGGGGGCTCGGGAAACACCATATATTTT. Its protein product is CASSPGGSGNTIYF. The full variable domain, rest sourced from reference TRBV18 and TRBJ1-3, is NAGVMQNPRHLVRRRGQEARLRCSPMKGHSHVYWYRQLPEEGLKFMVYLQKENIIDESGMPKERFSAEFPKEGPSILRIQQVVRGDSAAYFCASSPGGSGNTIYFGEGSWLTVV.

The chain links TRBV5-8 to TRBJ2-5, with 10 bases identical to TRBD2. The CDR3 is 16 residues long. Per the germline V gene, CDR1 is SGHTS and CDR2 is YDEGEE. The V gene end was trimmed by 4 bases and the J gene end by 7 bases; junction bases not matched to a gene: 13. The CDR3 DNA sequence: TGTGCCAGCAGCCCCGGAAGGACTAGCGGTATAGGGACCCAGTACTTC. Encoded protein: CASSPGRTSGIGTQYF.

V is TRBV2 and J is TRBJ2-1, with 13 bases identical to TRBD2. Germline V CDR1 and CDR2: SNHLY, FYNNEI. The V gene end was trimmed by 4 bases and the J gene end by 6 bases; junction bases not matched to a gene: 6. The CDR3 sequence is 16 residues long. As DNA, the CDR3 is TGTGCCAGCAGTGCCCCCGGGACTAGCGGGGCCAATGAGCAGTTCTTC. Translated: CASSAPGTSGANEQFF.

Sample share makes this clone medium-sized. V and J are TRBV4-1 and TRBJ1-4; D gene uncertain. V was trimmed by 4 bases and J by 2 bases, leaving 11 bases between them. In germline, CDR1 is MGHRA, CDR2 YSYEKL. CDR3 length equals 15 residues. This CDR3 reads CASSRLSGTNEKLFF. The CDR3 coding sequence is TGCGCCAGCAGCCGCCTTTCCGGGACTAATGAAAAACTGTTTTTT.

The V gene is TRBV15, the J gene TRBJ1-1; no definite D call. Germline V gives CDR1 LNHNV, CDR2 YYDKDF (reference sequence). V was cut by 0 bases and J by 0 bases, with 2 bases left in between. The CDR3 totals 13 residues. CDR3 DNA: TGTGCCACCAGCAGAGATCTGAACACTGAAGCTTTCTTT. It is translated as CATSRDLNTEAFF.

This clone was seen a few times. The chain combines TRBV29-1 with TRBJ2-5; unclear D gene. This CDR3 has 10 residues. The V end lost 4 bases, the J end lost 5 bases, and 5 bases lay between the germline ends. Germline V gene data show CDR1 as SQVTM and CDR2 as ANQGSEA. The chain's CDR3 is CSVGAETQYF. CDR3 nucleotide sequence: TGCAGCGTTGGAGCCGAGACCCAGTACTTC.

The V and J genes are TRBV6-5 and TRBJ2-6, with D hard to call. The V gene lost 3 bases and the J gene lost 3 bases, with 3 bases spanning the gap. CDR1 and CDR2 (germline): MNHEY, SVGAGI. CDR3 length equals 13 residues. The CDR3 protein is CASSYGGANVLTF. In DNA, the CDR3 is TGTGCCAGCAGTTATGGTGGGGCCAACGTCCTGACTTTC.